A selection of T cell receptor beta chains follows, all from one sample in a study of identical twins. TCRdb independently ran MiXCR on the 5' RACE reads; one entry per CDR3 protein. The sample records 550,000 to 800,000 distinct CDR3 sequences, just over 7% being singletons. The sample also formed part of further work on yellow fever vaccine responses in identical twins.

Sequenced sample: PBMCs. These receptors were obtained from a woman younger than 35 in good health. CDR3s include the opening cysteine and the closing phenylalanine or tryptophan. D genes are given only for firm matches. Not every row has a clone size; where given, it reads once, few, many or a size class.

J gene,V gene,D gene,clone size,CDR3 protein,CDR3 DNA
TRBJ2-3,TRBV5-1,-,-,CASSLEAVTDTQYF,TGCGCCAGCAGCTTGGAAGCTGTCACAGATACGCAGTATTTT
TRBJ2-1,TRBV5-5,-,-,CASRPGQMRNDEQFF,TGTGCCAGCAGACCTGGACAGATGAGGAATGATGAGCAGTTCTTC
TRBJ2-4,TRBV2,-,-,CASNPVGSSLKNIQYF,TGTGCCAGCAATCCTGTGGGTTCCAGTCTCAAAAACATTCAGTACTTC
TRBJ2-3,TRBV4-1,-,-,CASSHRSRGGTDTQYF,TGCGCCAGCAGCCACCGGAGCAGAGGTGGCACAGATACGCAGTATTTT
TRBJ2-5,TRBV7-8,-,many,CASSRGRADQETQYF,TGTGCCAGCAGCCGCGGGCGAGCGGACCAAGAGACCCAGTACTTC
TRBJ2-7,TRBV5-1,TRBD2,many,CASSSRGASGTYEQYF,TGCGCCAGCAGCTCGCGGGGGGCTAGCGGAACCTACGAGCAGTACTTC
TRBJ2-3,TRBV11-1,-,-,CASSSRRAGAVSSTDTQYF,TGTGCCAGCAGCTCCCGGCGCGCGGGGGCCGTCAGTAGCACAGATACGCAGTATTTT
TRBJ1-4,TRBV7-2,-,few,CASSLEMANEKLFF,TGTGCCAGCAGCTTAGAGATGGCTAATGAAAAACTGTTTTTT
TRBJ1-1,TRBV10-3,-,many,CAISESPRGTEAFF,TGTGCCATCAGTGAGTCGCCCCGAGGCACTGAAGCTTTCTTT
TRBJ2-3,TRBV3-1,TRBD2,-,CASSQGLAVGRDTQYF,TGTGCCAGCAGCCAGGGACTAGCGGTTGGAAGGGATACGCAGTATTTT
TRBJ2-1,TRBV3-1,TRBD2,-,CASSPQWTSGYNEQFF,TGTGCCAGCAGCCCCCAATGGACTAGCGGATACAATGAGCAGTTCTTC
TRBJ2-1,TRBV5-6,-,many,CASSLWVISSYNEQFF,TGTGCCAGCAGCTTATGGGTGATCAGCTCCTACAATGAGCAGTTCTTC
TRBJ2-2,TRBV5-6,TRBD2,many,CASSPPGLAGGNTGELFF,TGTGCCAGCAGCCCCCCCGGACTAGCGGGGGGGAACACCGGGGAGCTGTTTTTT
TRBJ2-5,TRBV7-8,TRBD2,many,CASSLASGRQYQETQYF,TGTGCCAGCAGCTTAGCTAGCGGGAGGCAATACCAAGAGACCCAGTACTTC
TRBJ2-7,TRBV5-1,TRBD1,few,CASSMGQGSYEQYF,TGCGCCAGCAGCATGGGACAGGGTTCCTACGAGCAGTACTTC
TRBJ2-1,TRBV6-1,TRBD1,-,CASSQDRGLGSYNEQFF,TGTGCCAGCAGTCAGGACAGGGGGCTTGGCTCCTACAATGAGCAGTTCTTC
TRBJ2-1,TRBV20-1,-,many,CRAEQGGSNEQFF,TGCAGGGCGGAGCAGGGGGGGTCCAATGAGCAGTTCTTC
TRBJ1-6,TRBV6-6,-,-,CASRLSGSPLHF,TGTGCCAGCCGGTTAAGTGGGTCACCCCTCCACTTT
TRBJ2-7,TRBV3-1,-,many,CASGRAYEQYF,TGTGCCAGCGGGCGGGCCTACGAGCAGTACTTC
TRBJ2-1,TRBV29-1,TRBD2,many,CSVEGTSGSYNEQFF,TGCAGCGTTGAAGGCACTAGCGGTTCCTACAATGAGCAGTTCTTC
TRBJ1-3,TRBV5-1,-,many,CASSLVGAGNTIYF,TGCGCCAGCAGCTTGGTAGGGGCCGGAAACACCATATATTTT
TRBJ2-5,TRBV12-3/TRBV12-4,-,-,CASRRSGPQETQYF,TGTGCCAGCAGGAGATCGGGACCCCAAGAGACCCAGTACTTC
TRBJ2-1,TRBV27,TRBD2,-,CASSNGLAGGPSYNEQFF,TGTGCCAGCAGTAACGGACTAGCGGGGGGGCCAAGTTACAATGAGCAGTTCTTC
TRBJ2-1,TRBV2,-,-,CASSETLVHSYNEQFF,TGTGCCAGCAGTGAAACACTAGTCCATTCCTACAATGAGCAGTTCTTC
TRBJ2-5,TRBV5-1,-,few,CASSGRGRGETQYF,TGCGCCAGCAGCGGGCGGGGACGGGGAGAGACCCAGTACTTC
TRBJ2-3,TRBV7-9,TRBD2,-,CASSTPAGVGGADTQYF,TGTGCCAGCAGCACCCCCGCGGGGGTTGGCGGCGCAGATACGCAGTATTTT
TRBJ2-5,TRBV28,TRBD2,-,CASSLGTSGPPYF,TGTGCCAGCAGTTTAGGGACTAGCGGGCCCCCGTACTTC
TRBJ2-1,TRBV5-1,-,few,CASSLVGHEQFF,TGCGCCAGCAGCTTGGTTGGCCATGAGCAGTTCTTC
TRBJ2-1,TRBV12-3/TRBV12-4,TRBD2,many,CASGGDAGAYLF,TGTGCCAGCGGGGGGGACGCGGGAGCCTATCTCTTC